A selection of T cell receptor beta chains follows, all from one sample in a study of massively parallel sequencing of T cell beta chains. MiXCR was run by TCRdb on the 5' RACE reads, yielding one entry per CDR3 protein. The table includes more than 4,000 distinct CDR3 sequences, roughly 35% detected once. The specimen sequenced was commercial RNA from peripheral blood pooled from many donors. The receptors were sampled from a pool of human donors in good health; the sample was commercial RNA pooled from many donors. The CDR3 runs from the conserved cysteine through the conserved F or W. The D gene is left open where the match is weak. Size is stated for part of the rows, as once, few or many counts, or as a class when the clone is expanded.

clone_size: .; v_call: TRBV20-1; j_call: TRBJ2-1; d_call: .; cdr3_nt: TGCAGTGCTACCGGGCCACCCTCCTACAATGAGCAGTTCTTC; cdr3_aa: CSATGPPSYNEQFF
clone_size: few; v_call: TRBV7-6; j_call: TRBJ2-4; d_call: .; cdr3_nt: TGTGCCAGCAGCCCGGGGGACATTCAGTACTTC; cdr3_aa: CASSPGDIQYF
clone_size: .; v_call: TRBV6-4; j_call: TRBJ2-7; d_call: TRBD1; cdr3_nt: TGTGCCAGCAGTGACCTGGGACAGCCGTCCACCTACGAGCAGTACTTC; cdr3_aa: CASSDLGQPSTYEQYF
clone_size: .; v_call: TRBV13; j_call: TRBJ2-1; d_call: TRBD2; cdr3_nt: TGTGCCAGCAGCTTAGGGCCTAGCGGGGGGAACAATGAGCAGTTCTTC; cdr3_aa: CASSLGPSGGNNEQFF
clone_size: .; v_call: TRBV5-1; j_call: TRBJ2-1; d_call: .; cdr3_nt: TGCGCCAGCAGCTTAAGGGGAGGTGGGGACAATGAGCAGTTCTTC; cdr3_aa: CASSLRGGGDNEQFF
clone_size: few; v_call: TRBV4-2; j_call: TRBJ2-5; d_call: .; cdr3_nt: TGTGCCAGCAGCCGGGACTACCAAGAGACCCAGTACTTC; cdr3_aa: CASSRDYQETQYF
clone_size: .; v_call: TRBV7-6; j_call: TRBJ1-5; d_call: .; cdr3_nt: TGTGCCAGCAGCTTATTTCAGGGAGACCAGCCCCAGCATTTT; cdr3_aa: CASSLFQGDQPQHF
clone_size: .; v_call: TRBV14; j_call: TRBJ2-1; d_call: .; cdr3_nt: TGTGCCAGCACCCCACTAGAGGGTGAGCAGTTCTTC; cdr3_aa: CASTPLEGEQFF
clone_size: few; v_call: TRBV11-2; j_call: TRBJ1-6; d_call: .; cdr3_nt: TGTGCCAGCAGCTTAGATCGGACTGAGAATTCACCCCTCCACTTT; cdr3_aa: CASSLDRTENSPLHF
clone_size: few; v_call: TRBV9; j_call: TRBJ1-2; d_call: .; cdr3_nt: TGTGCCAGCAGCGTAGGGGACACCAGCTATGGCTACACCTTC; cdr3_aa: CASSVGDTSYGYTF
clone_size: few; v_call: TRBV20-1; j_call: TRBJ2-7; d_call: TRBD2; cdr3_nt: TGCAGTGCTAGGCGGGGGTCCTACGAGCAGTACTTC; cdr3_aa: CSARRGSYEQYF
clone_size: .; v_call: TRBV6-2/TRBV6-3; j_call: TRBJ2-1; d_call: .; cdr3_nt: TGTGCCAGCACCCAGGGGGGTGAGCAGTTCTTC; cdr3_aa: CASTQGGEQFF
clone_size: .; v_call: TRBV6-2/TRBV6-3; j_call: TRBJ2-2; d_call: TRBD2; cdr3_nt: TGTGCCAGCAGTTACACGACTAGCGGCACCGGGGAGCTGTTTTTT; cdr3_aa: CASSYTTSGTGELFF
clone_size: once; v_call: TRBV5-1; j_call: TRBJ1-3; d_call: .; cdr3_nt: TGCGCCAGCAGCGGGGGCGACTCTGGAAACACCATATATTTT; cdr3_aa: CASSGGDSGNTIYF
clone_size: medium-sized; v_call: TRBV20-1; j_call: TRBJ2-2; d_call: .; cdr3_nt: TGCAGTGCTAGAGATCGGGGAAAGGAGCTGTTTTTT; cdr3_aa: CSARDRGKELFF
clone_size: .; v_call: TRBV20-1; j_call: TRBJ2-7; d_call: TRBD1; cdr3_nt: TGCAGTGCTATTGGGACAGGGACTTACGAGCAGTACTTC; cdr3_aa: CSAIGTGTYEQYF
clone_size: few; v_call: TRBV7-1; j_call: TRBJ1-3; d_call: .; cdr3_nt: TGTGCCAGCAGCTCCAGATTAACCGGAAACACCATATATTTT; cdr3_aa: CASSSRLTGNTIYF
clone_size: once; v_call: TRBV5-6; j_call: TRBJ2-3; d_call: .; cdr3_nt: TGTGCCAGCAGCTTGACGCCAGATACGCAGTATTTT; cdr3_aa: CASSLTPDTQYF
clone_size: few; v_call: TRBV6-2/TRBV6-3; j_call: TRBJ1-2; d_call: .; cdr3_nt: TGTGCCAGCAACTCCAACTATGGCTACACCTTC; cdr3_aa: CASNSNYGYTF
clone_size: medium-sized; v_call: TRBV13; j_call: TRBJ1-5; d_call: TRBD1; cdr3_nt: TGTGCCAGCAGCTCGGACAGGGACCAGCCCCAGCATTTT; cdr3_aa: CASSSDRDQPQHF
clone_size: few; v_call: TRBV3-1; j_call: TRBJ2-5; d_call: .; cdr3_nt: TGTGCCAGCAGCCAAATAGAGACCCAGTACTTC; cdr3_aa: CASSQIETQYF
clone_size: .; v_call: TRBV28; j_call: TRBJ2-1; d_call: .; cdr3_nt: TGTGCCAGCAGTTTACCGGACATCTCCAATGAGCAGTTCTTC; cdr3_aa: CASSLPDISNEQFF
clone_size: once; v_call: TRBV12-3/TRBV12-4; j_call: TRBJ2-1; d_call: .; cdr3_nt: TGTGCCAGCAGTTTCGGCTCTAGGGTTTCCAATGAGCAGTTCTTC; cdr3_aa: CASSFGSRVSNEQFF
clone_size: medium-sized; v_call: TRBV14; j_call: TRBJ1-2; d_call: .; cdr3_nt: TGTGCCAGCAGCCCGGGAGGCGGCTATGGCTACACCTTC; cdr3_aa: CASSPGGGYGYTF
clone_size: .; v_call: TRBV5-1; j_call: TRBJ1-3; d_call: .; cdr3_nt: TGCGCCAGCAGCTTGGAGGGGACCTCTGGAAACACCATATATTTT; cdr3_aa: CASSLEGTSGNTIYF
clone_size: .; v_call: TRBV29-1; j_call: TRBJ1-1; d_call: .; cdr3_nt: TGCAGCGCCTCTCAGCCGCACACTGACGCTTTCTTT; cdr3_aa: CSASQPHTDAFF
clone_size: .; v_call: TRBV4-2; j_call: TRBJ2-5; d_call: .; cdr3_nt: TGTGCCAGCAGCCTAAACATGCTAGATGTGGAGACCCAGTACTTC; cdr3_aa: CASSLNMLDVETQYF
clone_size: .; v_call: TRBV12-3/TRBV12-4; j_call: TRBJ2-7; d_call: TRBD1; cdr3_nt: TGTGCCAGCAGTTTCGGTGGGACAGTTTCCGAGCAGTACTTC; cdr3_aa: CASSFGGTVSEQYF
clone_size: .; v_call: TRBV6-2/TRBV6-3; j_call: TRBJ2-7; d_call: .; cdr3_nt: TGTGCCAGCAGACTCCTGGGCTTCTACGAGCAGTACTTC; cdr3_aa: CASRLLGFYEQYF
clone_size: few; v_call: TRBV12-3/TRBV12-4; j_call: TRBJ1-4; d_call: .; cdr3_nt: TGTGCCAGCAGTTTAGCAGGGGACGGTGAAAAACTGTTTTTT; cdr3_aa: CASSLAGDGEKLFF
clone_size: .; v_call: TRBV28; j_call: TRBJ2-5; d_call: .; cdr3_nt: TGTGCCAGCAAAGAGGAAGAGACCCAGTACTTC; cdr3_aa: CASKEEETQYF
clone_size: .; v_call: TRBV20-1; j_call: TRBJ2-7; d_call: .; cdr3_nt: TGCAGTGCTTATCGGGACTCCTCCTACGAGCAGTACTTC; cdr3_aa: CSAYRDSSYEQYF
clone_size: medium-sized; v_call: TRBV20-1; j_call: TRBJ1-1; d_call: .; cdr3_nt: TGCAGTGCTAGTCTGGGAGAAGCTTTCTTT; cdr3_aa: CSASLGEAFF
clone_size: medium-sized; v_call: TRBV29-1; j_call: TRBJ1-1; d_call: .; cdr3_nt: TGCAGCGTAGGTGAGGGCACTGAAGCTTTCTTT; cdr3_aa: CSVGEGTEAFF
clone_size: .; v_call: TRBV19; j_call: TRBJ2-2; d_call: .; cdr3_nt: TGTGCCAGTCGTCGAGGGGGAACCGGGGAGCTGTTTTTT; cdr3_aa: CASRRGGTGELFF
clone_size: .; v_call: TRBV6-2/TRBV6-3; j_call: TRBJ2-5; d_call: TRBD1; cdr3_nt: TGTGCCAGCAGTTCGGGACAGTCTTTTCGAGAGACCCAGTACTTC; cdr3_aa: CASSSGQSFRETQYF
clone_size: few; v_call: TRBV20-1; j_call: TRBJ1-1; d_call: .; cdr3_nt: TGCAGTGCCCCGGACCTTAATGAAGCTTTCTTT; cdr3_aa: CSAPDLNEAFF
clone_size: .; v_call: TRBV20-1; j_call: TRBJ2-7; d_call: .; cdr3_nt: TGCAGTGCTGTCCGCCTCCCTCCCGAGCAGTACTTC; cdr3_aa: CSAVRLPPEQYF
clone_size: .; v_call: TRBV30; j_call: TRBJ1-1; d_call: TRBD1; cdr3_nt: TGTGCCTGGAGTCACGGACAGGGGGAAGCTTTCTTT; cdr3_aa: CAWSHGQGEAFF
clone_size: medium-sized; v_call: TRBV5-1; j_call: TRBJ1-1; d_call: .; cdr3_nt: TGCGCCAGCAGTAGGGGGACGAACACTGAAGCTTTCTTT; cdr3_aa: CASSRGTNTEAFF
clone_size: .; v_call: TRBV19; j_call: TRBJ1-1; d_call: .; cdr3_nt: TGTGCCAGTAGTCCCCGGGAAATGAACACTGAAGCTTTCTTT; cdr3_aa: CASSPREMNTEAFF
clone_size: .; v_call: TRBV11-2; j_call: TRBJ2-3; d_call: .; cdr3_nt: TGTGCCAGCAGCTTAGACAGGGACACAGATACGCAGTATTTT; cdr3_aa: CASSLDRDTDTQYF
clone_size: .; v_call: TRBV5-1; j_call: TRBJ2-1; d_call: .; cdr3_nt: TGCGCCAGCAGCTTGAAGGCTAGCTCCTACAATGAGCAGTTCTTC; cdr3_aa: CASSLKASSYNEQFF
clone_size: .; v_call: TRBV3-1; j_call: TRBJ2-7; d_call: .; cdr3_nt: TGTGCCAGCAGTCCGAGTCTGAGCTACGAGCAGTACTTC; cdr3_aa: CASSPSLSYEQYF
clone_size: .; v_call: TRBV20-1; j_call: TRBJ2-4; d_call: TRBD1; cdr3_nt: TGCAGTGCTAGAAGGGGACAGGGCCAAAACATTCAGTACTTC; cdr3_aa: CSARRGQGQNIQYF
clone_size: .; v_call: TRBV5-6; j_call: TRBJ2-1; d_call: TRBD2; cdr3_nt: TGTGCCAGCAGCTCAGGCGGGGGGATACATGAGCAGTTCTTC; cdr3_aa: CASSSGGGIHEQFF
clone_size: few; v_call: TRBV4-2; j_call: TRBJ2-5; d_call: .; cdr3_nt: TGTGCCAGCAGCCAAGTAATGGACGAAGAGACCCAGTACTTC; cdr3_aa: CASSQVMDEETQYF
clone_size: .; v_call: TRBV18; j_call: TRBJ1-1; d_call: TRBD1; cdr3_nt: TGTGCCAGCTCACCTAGACAGGGAATCGACACTGAAGCTTTCTTT; cdr3_aa: CASSPRQGIDTEAFF